This entry lists 21 T cell receptor beta chains sequenced from one sample in a study of cytomegalovirus exposure and HLA in healthy donors (dated 2017 in TCRdb). The library relied on the immunoSEQ multiplex PCR assay. A mixture of 60 forward primers for TCR Vbeta segments and 13 reverse primers for TCR Jbeta segments was used in the multiplex PCR. TCRdb carries this immuneACCESS record with in-frame sequences only. Its versions omit some clonotypes, under half of them owing to an unresolved V gene in the studies checked, with the rest unexplained. For this sample, the table gives about 74,000 clones. 7.5% of the sample rests with the top ten. The material sequenced was PBMCs. These receptors were taken from a female donor in good health and CMV-seropositive.

The chain joins TRBV7-2 to TRBJ2-1; 10 bases are shared with TRBD2. The CDR3 spans 16 residues. The V gene end was trimmed by 5 bases and the J gene end by 5 bases; junction bases not matched to a gene: 9. Germline V lookup: CDR1 SGHTA, CDR2 FQGNSA. The CDR3 DNA reads as TGTGCCAGCAGCCCGATCGAGCGGGGGGGAAACAATGAGCAGTTCTTC. Amino acids: CASSPIERGGNNEQFF.

This rearrangement joins TRBV4-1 to TRBJ1-1; no reliable D call. V was pared by 6 bases and J by 7 bases, with 12 bases between. Germline V CDR1 and CDR2: MGHRA, YSYEKL. The CDR3 consists of 12 residues. In nucleotides, the CDR3 is TGCGCCAGCAGTCCCCTCGTCGGTGAAGCTTTCTTT. Residues: CASSPLVGEAFF.

The chain is built from TRBV18 and TRBJ2-1; tentative D call: TRBD2 (6 bases). V lost 8 bases to trimming and J lost 9 bases, with 11 bases between them. Germline CDR1 KGHSH, CDR2 LQKENI. This CDR3 has 11 residues. Written as DNA, the CDR3 is TGTGCCAGCATCGGGAGAGTTGAGCAGTTCTTC. It encodes CASIGRVEQFF.

The rearrangement links TRBV19 to TRBJ2-1; unclear D gene. This CDR3 contains 12 residues. Trimming removed 1 base at V and 5 bases at J, with 3 bases between. Per germline, CDR1 LNHDA and CDR2 SQIVND (reference sequence). This chain's CDR3 is CASSIADNEQFF. Written as DNA, the CDR3 is TGTGCCAGTAGTATAGCAGACAATGAGCAGTTCTTC.

In DNA form, the CDR3 reads TGTGCCTGGATCAGGGGTCACACTGAAGCTTTCTTT. Its protein product is CAWIRGHTEAFF. The chain combines TRBV30 with TRBJ1-1; a weak D match, TRBD1 (6 bases). Per the germline V gene, CDR1 is GTSNPN and CDR2 is SVGIG (reference sequence). Trimming stripped 4 bases from V and 3 bases from J, with 9 bases between. CDR3 size: 12 residues.

The rearrangement links TRBV7-2 to TRBJ2-2; TRBD2 might be the D (6 bases). Germline loops: CDR1 SGHTA, CDR2 FQGNSA. The V end lost 5 bases, the J end lost 3 bases, and 16 bases lay between the germline ends. The length of the CDR3 is 16 residues. The CDR3 sequence is CASSRSGTPHTGELFF. CDR3 nucleotides: TGTGCCAGCAGCCGATCCGGGACTCCCCACACCGGGGAGCTGTTTTTT.

The chain combines TRBV15 with TRBJ2-7; D remains unclear. The CDR3 length is 14 residues. Germline lookup yields CDR1 LNHNV and CDR2 YYDKDF (reference sequence). V was shortened by 0 bases and J by 1 base, with 7 bases between the two germline ends. CDR3 in amino acids: CATSRDLRSYEQYF. CDR3 DNA sequence: TGTGCCACCAGCAGAGATCTACGGTCCTACGAGCAGTACTTC.

J is TRBJ2-3 and V is TRBV6-1; 7 bases are shared with TRBD1. The germline V gene has CDR1 MNHNS and CDR2 SASEGT. The ends lost 3 bases at V and 3 bases at J; junction bases unmatched: 9. The length of the CDR3 is 16 residues. The chain's CDR3 is CASSDQQGRGTDTQYF. In DNA form, the CDR3 reads TGTGCCAGCAGTGATCAACAGGGGCGAGGGACAGATACGCAGTATTTT.

J is TRBJ2-1 and V is TRBV7-3; 10 bases are shared with TRBD2. In germline, CDR1 is SGHTA, CDR2 FQGTGA. This CDR3 has 14 residues. After removal of 5 bases from V and 8 bases from J, the junction contained 6 bases not matched to a gene. For the CDR3, the DNA is TGTGCCAGCAGCCCCGGCAGCGGGAGGGATGAGCAGTTCTTC. Translation gives CASSPGSGRDEQFF.

This chain connects TRBV9 to TRBJ1-2; possible D gene TRBD1, 6 bases. The CDR3 is made up of 24 amino acids. Germline lookup yields CDR1 SGDLS and CDR2 YYNGEE. V was trimmed by 0 bases and J by 1 base, leaving 37 bases between them. The CDR3 loop reads CASSVDPGESSSGDRPLHNYGYTF. CDR3 nucleotides: TGTGCCAGCAGCGTAGACCCCGGTGAGTCCTCTAGCGGTGACAGGCCCCTCCATAACTATGGCTACACCTTC.

This rearrangement joins TRBV5-6 to TRBJ1-1; TRBD1 agrees at 8 bases. Looked up from germline, CDR1 is SGHDT and CDR2 is YYEEEE. V lost 1 base and J lost 8; bases outside the gene matches: 1. The CDR3 has 12 amino acids. The CDR3 here is CASSLWDREAFF. The CDR3 region has the DNA TGTGCCAGCAGCTTGTGGGACAGGGAAGCTTTCTTT.

CDR3 sequence: CASSGWASANNEQFF. In DNA form, the CDR3 reads TGTGCCAGCAGCGGGTGGGCTAGCGCTAATAATGAGCAGTTCTTC. The chain recombines TRBV6-1 with TRBJ2-1, with D perhaps matching TRBD2 (6 bases). V dropped 6 bases and J dropped 7 bases, with 19 bases sitting between them. CDR1 and CDR2 from the germline V gene are MNHNS and SASEGT. The CDR3 length is 15 residues.

The rearrangement uses TRBV6-1 and TRBJ2-1; D may be TRBD2 (6 bases). The germline CDR1 and CDR2 sequences are MNHNS and SASEGT. The CDR3 extends over 14 amino acids. The ends were cut back, 6 bases at V and 4 bases at J, with 13 bases in the middle. The CDR3, as DNA: TGTGCCAGCAGGGGACTCGCGGTTTACAATGAGCAGTTCTTC. Protein sequence: CASRGLAVYNEQFF.

The chain joins TRBV6-5 to TRBJ2-1; no reliable D call. The CDR3 extends over 14 amino acids. The ends were cut back, 2 bases at V and 0 bases at J, with 5 bases in the middle. Germline CDR1 MNHEY, CDR2 SVGAGI. The CDR3 is CASSYGSSYNEQFF. The CDR3 region has the DNA TGTGCCAGCAGTTACGGTAGCTCCTACAATGAGCAGTTCTTC.

This chain uses TRBV9 with TRBJ2-3; the match to TRBD2 covers 8 bases. This CDR3 contains 15 residues. V gave up 2 bases and J gave up 4 bases; unmatched junction bases: 6. Germline assignment: CDR1 SGDLS and CDR2 YYNGEE. The CDR3 region is CASSVRGGSADTQYF. CDR3 DNA: TGTGCCAGCAGCGTCCGGGGGGGGAGCGCAGATACGCAGTATTTT.

The V gene is TRBV15, the J gene TRBJ2-3, with 7 nucleotides matching TRBD2. CDR1 LNHNV and CDR2 YYDKDF come from the germline V gene (reference sequence). Trimming cost V 4 bases and J 1 base; bases outside gene matches: 5. The CDR3 contains 15 residues. Written as DNA, the CDR3 is TGTGCCACCAGCACTCAGCGGGGACGCACAGATACGCAGTATTTT. It codes for CATSTQRGRTDTQYF.

The rearrangement links TRBV7-9 to TRBJ1-1, with D tentatively TRBD1 (5 bases). Germline loops: CDR1 SEHNR, CDR2 FQNEAQ (reference sequence). The CDR3 extends over 13 amino acids. The V and J ends lost 3 bases and 0 bases respectively, with 5 bases between them. The CDR3 nucleotides read TGTGCCAGCAGCTTCAGGGTGAACACTGAAGCTTTCTTT. This codes for CASSFRVNTEAFF.

This chain uses TRBV11-3 with TRBJ2-7, with a weak D call TRBD2 (6 bases). Germline CDR1 reads SGHNT; CDR2 reads YENEEA. The V end was cut by 5 bases, the J end by 6 bases, with 14 bases between. There are 13 residues in the CDR3. The CDR3 DNA reads as TGTGCCAGCAGCCTCATACCCGGGAGCGAGCAGTACTTC. Amino acids: CASSLIPGSEQYF. Full variable domain (outside the CDR3, taken from reference TRBV11-3 and TRBJ2-7): EAGVVQSPRYKIIEKKQPVAFWCNPISGHNTLYWYLQNLGQGPELLIRYENEEAVDDSQLPKDRFSAERLKGVDSTLKIQPAELGDSAVYLCASSLIPGSEQYFGPGTRLTVT.

The rearrangement links TRBV5-1 to TRBJ2-1; 7 nucleotides agree with TRBD2. The V gene's germline CDR1 is SGHRS and CDR2 YFSETQ. J was trimmed by 2 bases and V by 0 bases; bases with no gene match: 2. This CDR3 contains 15 residues. In DNA form, the CDR3 reads TGCGCCAGCAGCTTGGGGGAGGGCGCCTACAATGAGCAGTTCTTC. As protein: CASSLGEGAYNEQFF.

The J gene is TRBJ1-1, the V gene TRBV30; D remains ambiguous. This CDR3 has 14 amino acids. V lost 3 bases and J 3 bases, leaving 14 bases between the germline ends. Per germline, CDR1 GTSNPN and CDR2 SVGIG (reference sequence). The CDR3 sequence is CAWSARGMDTEAFF. The CDR3 nucleotides are TGTGCCTGGAGCGCCAGAGGGATGGACACTGAAGCTTTCTTT.

This rearrangement joins TRBV12-5 to TRBJ1-1, with D possibly TRBD1 on 6 matching bases. Germline V lookup: CDR1 LGHNT, CDR2 FRNRAP. Trimming took 0 bases from V and 7 from J, leaving 18 bases between them. CDR3 length: 16 residues. Here the CDR3 DNA reads TGTGCTAGTGGTTTGGTACGTCGTGGGGGGGCAGGTGAAGCTTTCTTT. Protein sequence: CASGLVRRGGAGEAFF.